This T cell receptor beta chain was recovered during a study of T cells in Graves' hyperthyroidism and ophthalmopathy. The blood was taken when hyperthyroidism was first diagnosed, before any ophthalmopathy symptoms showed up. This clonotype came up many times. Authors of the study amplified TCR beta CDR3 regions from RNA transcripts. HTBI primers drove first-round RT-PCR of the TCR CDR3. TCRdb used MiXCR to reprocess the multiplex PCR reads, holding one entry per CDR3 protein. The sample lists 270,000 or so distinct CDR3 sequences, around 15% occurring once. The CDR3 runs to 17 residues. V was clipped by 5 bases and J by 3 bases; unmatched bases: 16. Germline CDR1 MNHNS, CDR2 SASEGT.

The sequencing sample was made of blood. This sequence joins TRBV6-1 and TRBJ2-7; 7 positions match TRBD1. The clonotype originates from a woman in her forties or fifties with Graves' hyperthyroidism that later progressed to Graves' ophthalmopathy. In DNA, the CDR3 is TGTGCCAGCAGTTATTCCGCCCCACAGGGGATTTTCTACGAGCAGTACTTC. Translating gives CASSYSAPQGIFYEQYF.